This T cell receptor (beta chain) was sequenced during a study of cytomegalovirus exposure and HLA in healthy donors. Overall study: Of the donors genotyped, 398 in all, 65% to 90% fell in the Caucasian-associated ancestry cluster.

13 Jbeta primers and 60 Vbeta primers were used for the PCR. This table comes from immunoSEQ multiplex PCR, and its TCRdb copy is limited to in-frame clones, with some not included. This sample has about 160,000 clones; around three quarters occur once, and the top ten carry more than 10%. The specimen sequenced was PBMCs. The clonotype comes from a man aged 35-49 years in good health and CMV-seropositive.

This CDR3 is CASSLVRLSPLHF. The CDR3 bases are TGTGCCAGCAGTTTGGTCAGGCTTTCACCCCTCCACTTT. The V call is TRBV27, the J call TRBJ1-6, with D unresolved. Germline loops: CDR1 MNHEY, CDR2 SMNVEV (reference sequence). Trimming shortened V by 3 bases and J by 9 bases, and 9 bases separated the two germline ends. There are 13 residues in the CDR3.